The 5 T cell receptor beta chains below come from one sample, sequenced in a study of blood T cell repertoires in COVID-19. Only in-frame clones appear in the TCRdb table, and some are missing; sequencing was by immunoSEQ multiplex PCR. The sample has about 39,000 clones; more than 75% are singletons. The sequencing input was peripheral blood. All receptors derive from a man aged 70 or older with active or convalescent COVID-19.

The count of this clone is one. The CDR3 DNA reads as TGTGCCAGCAGTTTGGAACGGGGGGCGAACACTGAAGCTTTCTTT. It encodes CASSLERGANTEAFF. This chain links TRBV28 with TRBJ1-1, with TRBD1 as a possible D gene (6 bases). The CDR3 length is 15 residues. V dropped 3 bases and J dropped 1 base, with 12 bases sitting between them. Germline loops: CDR1 MDHEN, CDR2 SYDVKM. Full variable domain (rest looked up from reference TRBV28 and TRBJ1-1): DVKVTQSSRYLVKRTGEKVFLECVQDMDHENMFWYRQDPGLGLRLIYFSYDVKMKEKGDIPEGYSVSREKKERFSLILESASTNQTSMYLCASSLERGANTEAFFGQGTRLTVV.

The chain employs TRBV7-6 and TRBJ1-1; tentative D call: TRBD1 (5 bases). Germline CDR1 reads SGHVS; CDR2 reads FNYEAQ. V was pared by 1 base and J by 1 base, with 10 bases between. The CDR3 totals 15 residues. The CDR3 here is CASSLVGVENTEAFF. The CDR3 nucleotides are TGTGCCAGCAGCTTAGTAGGGGTTGAGAACACTGAAGCTTTCTTT.

The V and J genes are TRBV27 and TRBJ2-7, with D hard to call. This CDR3 has 13 residues. Germline loops: CDR1 MNHEY, CDR2 SMNVEV (reference sequence). Trimming took off 6 bases at V and 5 bases at J, with 14 bases between the two ends. The chain's CDR3 is CASRHLGSHEQYF. The CDR3 coding sequence is TGTGCCAGCAGGCACCTAGGTTCCCACGAGCAGTACTTC.

The rearrangement uses TRBV7-3 and TRBJ1-2; TRBD1 aligns across 7 bases. From germline, CDR1 is SGHTA and CDR2 FQGTGA. The V and J ends lost 4 bases and 5 bases, in that order; junction bases with no gene match: 22. The CDR3 length is 19 residues. In DNA form, the CDR3 reads TGTGCCAGCAGCTCCTCGGCTAAGGACAGGCAATTAGGATATTATGGCTACACCTTC. Its protein product is CASSSSAKDRQLGYYGYTF. Full variable domain (remainder filled in from reference TRBV7-3 and TRBJ1-2): GAGVSQTPSNKVTEKGKYVELRCDPISGHTALYWYRQSLGQGPEFLIYFQGTGAADDSGLPNDRFFAVRPEGSVSTLKIQRTERGDSAVYLCASSSSAKDRQLGYYGYTFGSGTRLTVV.

The chain is built from TRBV6-5 and TRBJ1-4; 7 bases match TRBD1. This CDR3 spans 15 amino acids. Trimming at V came to 6 bases and at J to 4 bases, leaving 8 bases not matched to a gene. The germline V gene has CDR1 MNHEY and CDR2 SVGAGI. The CDR3 sequence is CASRTAQGLNEKLFF. CDR3 DNA sequence: TGTGCCAGCAGGACCGCACAGGGGCTTAATGAAAAACTGTTTTTT.